Below are 2 T cell receptor beta chains sequenced from a single sample in a study of shared clonotypes between healthy human individuals. TCRdb's table, derived via immunoSEQ multiplex PCR, lists solely in-frame clones and lacks some. Of around 510,000 clones in the sample, around 78% were seen once. Material for sequencing was PBMCs. Receptors were obtained from a woman between 35 and 50 years old in good health. Some clones in this sample may be carry-over from other donors' samples.

The rearrangement uses TRBV18 and TRBJ2-3; D might be TRBD1 (5 bases). The V and J ends lost 3 bases and 6 bases respectively, with 10 bases between them. There are 13 residues in the CDR3. CDR1 and CDR2 from the germline V gene are KGHSH and LQKENI. CDR3 DNA: TGTGCCAGCTCACCGCGAGCAGGGGATACGCAGTATTTT. Translation: CASSPRAGDTQYF.

This rearrangement joins TRBV5-1 to TRBJ2-1, with 9 bases fitting TRBD1. Germline V lookup: CDR1 SGHRS, CDR2 YFSETQ. J lost 4 bases, V lost 5 bases, and 7 bases had no gene match. This CDR3 is built from 15 residues. In DNA, the CDR3 is TGCGCCAGCAGTCCGGGACAGGGAAAATACAATGAGCAGTTCTTC. Encoded protein: CASSPGQGKYNEQFF.